These 5 T cell receptor beta chains were sequenced from one sample in a study of OX40 agonist ivuxolimab in advanced cancers. TCRdb's table, derived via immunoSEQ multiplex PCR, lists solely in-frame clones and lacks some. The sample contains 65,000 to 95,000 clones, 80% to 95% of which appear only once. The sequencing used CD4+ or CD8+ T cells sorted from blood, collected in a trial of the OX40 agonist ivuxolimab. The receptors originated from an adult with an advanced solid tumor such as melanoma, head and neck, liver or kidney cancer.

The V gene is TRBV30, the J gene TRBJ2-1; the match to TRBD2 covers 13 bases. CDR3 length: 15 residues. Germline-derived CDR1 and CDR2 are GTSNPN and SVGIG (reference sequence). V lost 4 bases to trimming and J lost 15 bases; unmatched junction nucleotides: 15. CDR3 DNA: TGTGCCTGGACTCACATCGGGACTAGCGGGACTAAACCGTTCTTC. Its protein product is CAWTHIGTSGTKPFF.

V is TRBV15 and J is TRBJ1-4, with TRBD1 identical over 11 bases. This CDR3 has 15 amino acids. Trimming removed 5 bases from V and 5 bases from J; junction bases left unmatched: 4. Germline V CDR1 and CDR2: LNHNV, YYDKDF (reference sequence). The CDR3 protein is CATSWTGGQNEKLFF. The CDR3 DNA follows: TGTGCCACCAGCTGGACAGGGGGCCAAAATGAAAAACTGTTTTTT.

The rearrangement joins TRBV30 to TRBJ2-7; TRBD2 matches at 11 bases. The CDR3 length is 13 residues. The germline V gene encodes CDR1 GTSNPN and CDR2 SVGIG (reference sequence). This CDR3 is CTYLAGGIYEQYF. The CDR3 DNA is TGTACCTATTTAGCGGGAGGGATCTACGAGCAGTACTTC. The whole variable domain, remainder taken from reference TRBV30 and TRBJ2-7, is SQTIHQWPATLVQPVGSPLSLECTVEGTSNPNLYWYRQAAGRGLQLLFYSVGIGQISSEVPQNLSASRPQDRQFILSSKKLLLSDSGFYLCTYLAGGIYEQYFGPGTRLTVT.

This sequence joins TRBV28 and TRBJ1-1; D is uncertain. The V gene lost 7 bases and the J gene lost 5 bases, with 14 bases spanning the gap. The V gene's germline CDR1 is MDHEN and CDR2 SYDVKM. The CDR3 is 13 residues long. The CDR3 sequence is CASTPTGRTEAFF. In nucleotides, the CDR3 is TGTGCCAGCACCCCGACCGGACGAACTGAAGCTTTCTTT. Combining the CDR3 with reference TRBV28 and TRBJ1-1 gives the whole variable domain DVKVTQSSRYLVKRTGEKVFLECVQDMDHENMFWYRQDPGLGLRLIYFSYDVKMKEKGDIPEGYSVSREKKERFSLILESASTNQTSMYLCASTPTGRTEAFFGQGTRLTVV.

The rearrangement joins TRBV28 to TRBJ1-1; D unresolved. There are 14 residues in the CDR3. The germline gives CDR1 MDHEN, CDR2 SYDVKM. The V end was cut by 2 bases, the J end by 0 bases, with 7 bases between. CDR3 region: CASSLQVMNTEAFF. CDR3 coding DNA: TGTGCCAGCAGTTTACAGGTTATGAACACTGAAGCTTTCTTT.